This entry lists 22 T cell receptor beta chains sequenced from one sample in a study of blood T cell repertoires in COVID-19. Assay used: immunoSEQ multiplex PCR; TCRdb lists only in-frame clones, some missing. The table has about 480,000 clones, roughly 90% seen once; the top ten hold 1.5% to 2%. The specimen was PBMCs or T cells enriched from blood (not recorded which). All receptors derive from a woman between 40 and 55 years old who had recovered from COVID-19.

In its sample, this clone was seen a few times. V and J are TRBV6-2 or TRBV6-3 and TRBJ2-2; 10 nucleotides align to TRBD2. V gave up 0 bases and J gave up 0 bases; unmatched junction bases: 7. This CDR3 has 19 amino acids. CDR1 and CDR2 from the germline V gene are MNHEY and SVGEGT. The CDR3 protein is CASSYSWASGGTNTGELFF. In DNA form, the CDR3 reads TGTGCCAGCAGTTACTCCTGGGCTAGCGGGGGAACGAACACCGGGGAGCTGTTTTTT.

This chain links TRBV10-1 with TRBJ2-7; possible D gene TRBD2, 6 bases. CDR3 length equals 19 residues. Germline V CDR1 and CDR2: WNHNN, SYGVQD (reference sequence). V was pared by 3 bases and J by 1 base, with 25 bases between. The CDR3 spells CASSEGVRGGNPRSYEQYF. CDR3 nucleotide sequence: TGCGCCAGCAGTGAAGGTGTACGTGGGGGGAACCCACGATCCTACGAGCAGTACTTC.

The J gene is TRBJ2-7, the V gene TRBV5-4; no firm D call. The CDR3 loop spans 14 amino acids. CDR1 and CDR2 from the germline V gene are SGHNT and YYREEE (reference sequence). V lost 3 bases and J lost 1, with 11 bases in between. The CDR3 reads CASSSSVKSYEQYF. The CDR3 DNA sequence: TGTGCCAGCAGCTCCTCGGTAAAATCCTACGAGCAGTACTTC.

The chain is built from TRBV15 and TRBJ2-5; tentative D call: TRBD1 (6 bases). V was clipped by 0 bases and J by 2 bases, with 10 bases between them. The CDR3 is 15 residues long. Germline CDR1 is LNHNV and CDR2 is YYDKDF (reference sequence). The CDR3 region has the DNA TGTGCCACCAGCAGAGATTACAGGGATCAAGAGACCCAGTACTTC. Translation: CATSRDYRDQETQYF.

The chain recombines TRBV19 with TRBJ2-1, with D possibly matching TRBD1 (6 bases). This CDR3 has 12 amino acids. CDR1 is LNHDA, CDR2 SQIVND, per germline (reference sequence). V shed 6 bases and J shed 10 bases, with 13 bases lying between them. CDR3 loop: CASSSLGGEQFF. CDR3 nucleotides: TGTGCCAGTAGCAGCCTAGGGGGAGAGCAGTTCTTC.

This clone is a singleton in its sample. The rearrangement joins TRBV7-9 to TRBJ1-1; D possibly corresponds to TRBD1 (6 bases). Germline CDR1 is SEHNR and CDR2 is FQNEAQ (reference sequence). V lost 10 bases and J lost 5, with 23 bases in between. The CDR3 extends over 15 amino acids. The CDR3 sequence is CANTTKQGLETEAFF. The CDR3 DNA reads TGTGCCAACACCACGAAACAGGGCCTCGAGACTGAAGCTTTCTTT. Variable domain in full (rest from reference TRBV7-9 and TRBJ1-1): DTGVSQNPRHKITKRGQNVTFRCDPISEHNRLYWYRQTLGQGPEFLTYFQNEAQLEKSRLLSDRFSAERPKGSFSTLEIQRTEQGDSAMYLCANTTKQGLETEAFFGQGTRLTVV.

V is TRBV4-3 and J is TRBJ2-3; perhaps TRBD1 as D (5 bases). CDR1 LGHNA and CDR2 YSLEER come from the germline V gene. The CDR3 totals 16 residues. V was clipped by 1 base and J by 4 bases, with 15 bases between them. The CDR3 here is CASSQGAGLGSDTQYF. The CDR3 DNA sequence: TGCGCCAGCAGCCAAGGGGCAGGGTTGGGGTCAGATACGCAGTATTTT.

V and J are TRBV5-4 and TRBJ2-3, with 7 bases that match TRBD2. From germline, CDR1 is SGHNT and CDR2 YYREEE (reference sequence). With 4 bases clipped from V and 0 bases from J, the junction kept 8 bases outside the gene matches. The length of the CDR3 is 16 residues. The CDR3 is CASSAAAGTSTDTQYF. DNA for the CDR3: TGTGCCAGCAGCGCGGCAGCGGGGACTAGCACAGATACGCAGTATTTT.

This chain links TRBV2 with TRBJ1-5; D gene ambiguous. This CDR3 has 13 residues. The V gene's germline CDR1 is SNHLY and CDR2 FYNNEI. V was trimmed by 2 bases and J by 6 bases, leaving 8 bases between them. This chain's CDR3 is CASSENGIQPQHF. In nucleotides, the CDR3 is TGTGCCAGCAGTGAAAACGGGATTCAGCCCCAGCATTTT.

The rearrangement joins TRBV18 to TRBJ2-3, with a possible D match to TRBD2 (7 bases). This CDR3 is built from 16 residues. V was trimmed by 0 bases and J by 2 bases, leaving 12 bases between them. The germline gives CDR1 KGHSH, CDR2 LQKENI. The CDR3 loop reads CASSPPGGQNTDTQYF. DNA of the CDR3: TGTGCCAGCTCACCACCGGGGGGGCAGAACACAGATACGCAGTATTTT.

The chain couples TRBV7-2 to TRBJ1-3, with D hard to call. CDR3 length: 16 residues. Germline V gene lookup returns CDR1 SGHTA and CDR2 FQGNSA. Trimming took off 5 bases at V and 2 bases at J, with 16 bases between the two ends. In nucleotides, the CDR3 is TGTGCCAGCAGCCCCTACCCGGGGATGGCTGGAAACACCATATATTTT. It specifies CASSPYPGMAGNTIYF. Together with reference TRBV7-2 and TRBJ1-3, the CDR3 gives the full variable domain: GAGVSQSPSNKVTEKGKDVELRCDPISGHTALYWYRQSLGQGLEFLIYFQGNSAPDKSGLPSDRFSAERTGGSVSTLTIQRTQQEDSAVYLCASSPYPGMAGNTIYFGEGSWLTVV.

V is TRBV15 and J is TRBJ1-2; a possible D gene is TRBD1 (6 bases). Looked up from germline, CDR1 is LNHNV and CDR2 is YYDKDF (reference sequence). V dropped 5 bases and J dropped 4 bases, with 14 bases sitting between them. The CDR3 spans 14 residues. CDR3: CATSLGQLGYGYTF. The CDR3 coding sequence is TGTGCCACCAGCCTGGGACAACTCGGCTATGGCTACACCTTC.

This sequence joins TRBV29-1 and TRBJ1-2; 9 nucleotides agree with TRBD1. The CDR3 covers 16 residues. From germline, CDR1 is SQVTM and CDR2 ANQGSEA. Trimming removed 4 bases from V and 8 bases from J; junction bases left unmatched: 17. CDR3: CSVALAGTGSKSGYTF. The CDR3, as DNA: TGCAGCGTTGCCTTAGCCGGGACAGGGAGTAAGTCAGGCTACACCTTC.

The CDR3 DNA is TGTGCCAGCAGCGTAGGGGGAGGAACTAGCACAGATACGCAGTATTTT. Translated, it gives CASSVGGGTSTDTQYF. This sequence joins TRBV9 and TRBJ2-3; the D gene is possibly TRBD2 (6 bases). From germline, CDR1 is SGDLS and CDR2 YYNGEE. Trimming removed 0 bases from V and 0 bases from J, with 11 bases in between. There are 16 residues in the CDR3.

This chain uses TRBV7-9 with TRBJ2-1, with 12 bases that match TRBD2. Germline CDR1 is SEHNR and CDR2 is FQNEAQ (reference sequence). Trimming removed 7 bases from V and 8 bases from J; junction bases left unmatched: 12. The CDR3 has 16 residues. This CDR3 reads CASTKARLAGDDEQFF. CDR3 DNA: TGTGCCAGCACCAAAGCCCGACTAGCGGGAGATGATGAGCAGTTCTTC.

The chain carries TRBV27 and TRBJ1-6; a weak D match, TRBD1 (5 bases). V was clipped by 3 bases and J by 11 bases, with 14 bases between them. The CDR3 is 14 residues long. The germline gives CDR1 MNHEY, CDR2 SMNVEV (reference sequence). The CDR3 is CASSFEGEWAPLHF. The CDR3 DNA is TGTGCCAGCAGTTTCGAAGGGGAATGGGCACCCCTCCACTTT.

This sequence joins TRBV27 and TRBJ2-1, with D tentatively TRBD2 (5 bases). Germline assignment: CDR1 MNHEY and CDR2 SMNVEV (reference sequence). Trimming removed 0 bases from V and 2 bases from J, with 8 bases in between. The CDR3 is 15 residues long. CDR3 in DNA: TGTGCCAGCAGTTTATCTGTAGCGCCCTACAATGAGCAGTTCTTC. Its protein product is CASSLSVAPYNEQFF.

V usage is TRBV3-1 (or the pseudogene TRBV3-2) and J usage is TRBJ1-5, with D maybe TRBD1 (6 bases). V dropped 1 base and J dropped 1 base, with 8 bases sitting between them. CDR1 is LGHDT, CDR2 YNNKEL, per germline (reference sequence). The CDR3 covers 15 residues. The CDR3 nucleotides read TGTGCCAGCAGCCAAGGGCAGGGGAGCAATCAGCCCCAGCATTTT. Its translation is CASSQGQGSNQPQHF.

This clone showed up just a few times. The chain employs TRBV5-8 and TRBJ1-5, with 9 bases fitting TRBD1. From germline, CDR1 is SGHTS and CDR2 YDEGEE. The CDR3 sequence is 20 residues long. The junction had 13 bases not matched to a gene; V was cut back by 0 bases and J by 0 bases. The CDR3 nucleotides are TGTGCCAGCAGCTTGGATTTAGGGGGACAGGGCACTTATAGCAATCAGCCCCAGCATTTT. Its translation: CASSLDLGGQGTYSNQPQHF. Full variable domain (missing parts from reference TRBV5-8 and TRBJ1-5): EAGVTQSPTHLIKTRGQQATLRCSPISGHTSVYWYQQALGLGLQFLLWYDEGEERNRGNFPPRFSGRQFPNYSSELNVNALELEDSALYLCASSLDLGGQGTYSNQPQHFGDGTRLSIL.

The V gene is TRBV5-1, the J gene TRBJ1-4; 11 bases agree with TRBD1. Trimming took 4 bases from V and 4 from J; bases not matched to a gene: 3. This CDR3 has 15 amino acids. CDR1 is SGHRS, CDR2 YFSETQ, per germline. CDR3 nucleotide sequence: TGCGCCAGCAGCATCGGGACAGGGGGTAATGAAAAACTGTTTTTT. This gives the protein CASSIGTGGNEKLFF.

This clone was counted once. The chain links TRBV27 to TRBJ1-2; 7 nucleotides align to TRBD1. This CDR3 region has 14 residues. Germline CDR1 is MNHEY and CDR2 is SMNVEV (reference sequence). V lost 6 bases, J lost 5 bases, and 9 bases stayed unmatched. The CDR3 loop reads CASSQSPRGYGYTF. The CDR3, as DNA: TGTGCCAGCAGCCAATCGCCCAGGGGGTATGGCTACACCTTC.

The chain uses TRBV5-5 and TRBJ2-7, with 10 positions matching TRBD2. The V and J ends lost 6 bases and 2 bases, in that order; junction bases with no gene match: 20. The CDR3 runs 19 residues. Germline loops: CDR1 SGHKS, CDR2 YYEKEE (reference sequence). CDR3 amino acids: CASTFRLAGAATGTYEQYF. CDR3 DNA: TGTGCCAGCACCTTCCGACTAGCGGGTGCAGCTACGGGCACCTACGAGCAGTACTTC.